The clone carrying this T cell receptor beta chain was seen repeatedly, ten times or more. No antigen is known for it. The CDR3 sequence is 18 residues long. The V gene's germline CDR1 is SNHLY and CDR2 FYNNEI. The germline V and J ends were trimmed by 3 bases and 0 bases, with 20 bases remaining between them. Amplification of TCR beta CDR3 regions used RNA as the template. The TCR CDR3 first-round RT-PCR relied on the HTBI primer set. TCRdb itself ran the multiplex PCR reads through MiXCR, one entry per CDR3 protein. The sample includes 450,000 to 550,000 distinct CDR3 sequences, approximately 25% of them seen just once. The sample originates from a study of T cells in Graves' hyperthyroidism and ophthalmopathy. Study-wide findings and caveats: Most thyroid clonotypes expanded above 0.001 were also detected in blood. Separating ophthalmopathy from stable hyperthyroidism was achieved by a 13 V-J model.

Enrolled ophthalmopathy patients presented with a Clinical Activity Score of at least 3, a NOSPECS grade of at least 4, and disease duration under 3 months. This sequence joins TRBV2 and TRBJ1-1; possibly TRBD1 for D (5 bases). This TCR was sampled from a woman aged 25 to 45 with Graves' ophthalmopathy. Sequencing used blood. In DNA form, the CDR3 reads TGTGCCAGCAGTGAGGCGCTCCCCAGGGCCCCCATGAACACTGAAGCTTTCTTT. Protein: CASSEALPRAPMNTEAFF.